The 16 T cell receptor beta chains below all came from one sample that was sequenced in a study of blood T cells in healthy people across ages (dated by TCRdb to between 2014 and 2016). To prepare the library, 5' RACE was applied. For sequencing, an Illumina HiSeq 2500 was employed. A second 7 to 11 cycle PCR used a sample-barcoded 5' primer and a J-beta primer mix. Starting from the raw public reads, TCRdb applied fastp trimming at Q25, assembled clones with MiXCR and retained in-frame beta chains. Merged by CDR3 protein, the rows form single entries marked with the most common genes and DNA. Counted in this sample were around 1,500,000 distinct CDR3 sequences; roughly 40% of them appeared once. The ten largest clones add up to 7.9% of the sample. The sequenced sample was blood. The receptors shown here come from a woman aged 18-30 years in good health.

This clonotype occurred a few times. The V and J genes are TRBV10-3 and TRBJ1-1, with D possibly TRBD1 on 5 matching bases. V was cut by 2 bases and J by 5 bases, with 18 bases left in between. CDR1 and CDR2 from the germline V gene are ENHRY and SYGVKD. There are 16 residues in the CDR3. CDR3 nucleotide sequence: TGTGCCATCAGTGAGCGGGGCCCGGGGCGGATAACTGAAGCTTTCTTT. This translates into CAISERGPGRITEAFF.

The chain carries TRBV20-1 and TRBJ2-3; the match to TRBD2 covers 13 bases. This CDR3 region has 15 residues. Germline CDR1 is DFQATT and CDR2 is SNEGSKA (reference sequence). J gave up 2 bases and V 7 bases, and 6 bases lay outside the gene matches. The CDR3 protein is CSVTGLAGSTDTQYF. The CDR3 bases are TGCAGTGTTACGGGACTAGCGGGGTCCACAGATACGCAGTATTTT.

Points on this clonotype: Mismatch with germline at one junction end may stem from a read error. This rearrangement joins TRBV5-6 to TRBJ2-1; the match to TRBD2 covers 7 bases. Germline-derived CDR1 and CDR2 are SGHDT and YYEEEE. The CDR3 length is 15 residues. In DNA, the CDR3 is TGTGCCAGCAGCTTGGTAGCACTAGCGCCCAATAAGCAGTTCTTC. Its translation is CASSLVALAPNKQFF.

In this sample, this clonotype turned up a few times. A read error may produce the germline difference seen at one junction end. The J gene is TRBJ1-5, the V gene TRBV6-5, with a tentative D call TRBD1 (6 bases). From germline, CDR1 is MNHEY and CDR2 SVGAGI. The CDR3 spans 14 residues. The CDR3 loop reads CASSRTGKSQPQHF. The CDR3 DNA reads as TGTGCTAGCAGCCGAACAGGGAAGAGTCAGCCCCAGCATTTT.

This clonotype came up a few times. The chain uses TRBV20-1 and TRBJ2-2; possibly TRBD1 for D (5 bases). V gave up 6 bases and J gave up 11 bases, with 19 bases separating them. The CDR3 extends over 13 amino acids. Germline assignment: CDR1 DFQATT and CDR2 SNEGSKA (reference sequence). CDR3: CSAWGRTRSELFF. In DNA form, the CDR3 reads TGCAGTGCCTGGGGCAGGACAAGATCTGAGCTGTTTTTT.

The V call is TRBV7-2, the J call TRBJ1-4; D remains unclear. Trimming stripped 6 bases from V and 5 bases from J, with 10 bases between. The length of the CDR3 is 13 residues. Germline V CDR1 and CDR2: SGHTA, FQGNSA. Written as DNA, the CDR3 is TGTGCCAGCAGTCGGAAGGGAAATGAAAAACTGTTTTTT. Its protein product is CASSRKGNEKLFF.

V and J are TRBV6-5 and TRBJ1-4; D uncertain. This CDR3 is 16 amino acids long. From germline, CDR1 is MNHEY and CDR2 SVGAGI. Trimming removed 0 bases at V and 7 bases at J, with 15 bases between. The CDR3 region is CASSYSIERGSEKLFF. The CDR3 DNA reads as TGTGCCAGCAGTTACTCGATTGAGCGAGGGAGTGAAAAACTGTTTTTT.

The chain uses TRBV10-1 and TRBJ2-2; 8 bases agree with TRBD2. The CDR3 is 18 amino acids. Per the germline V gene, CDR1 is WNHNN and CDR2 is SYGVQD (reference sequence). V was clipped by 4 bases and J by 4 bases; unmatched bases: 14. The CDR3 loop is CASSGAPGLAVSTGELFF. The CDR3 nucleotides read TGCGCCAGCAGTGGGGCCCCCGGACTAGCTGTAAGCACCGGGGAGCTGTTTTTT.

The rearrangement joins TRBV20-1 to TRBJ2-7, with D perhaps matching TRBD1 (6 bases). Looked up from germline, CDR1 is DFQATT and CDR2 is SNEGSKA (reference sequence). The V end lost 2 bases, the J end lost 3 bases, and 8 bases lay between the germline ends. The CDR3 is 12 residues long. CDR3 in amino acids: CSARWDNYEQYF. The CDR3 DNA is TGCAGTGCTAGATGGGACAACTACGAGCAGTACTTC.

This chain links TRBV20-1 with TRBJ1-1; 11 nucleotides match TRBD1. Germline CDR1 reads DFQATT; CDR2 reads SNEGSKA (reference sequence). V was pared by 2 bases and J by 4 bases, with 6 bases of the junction left unmatched. The CDR3 totals 15 residues. The CDR3: CSARSRDRGSTEAFF. The CDR3 nucleotides are TGCAGTGCTAGATCCCGGGACAGGGGGAGCACTGAAGCTTTCTTT.

The chain uses TRBV25-1 and TRBJ2-1, with 12 bases fitting TRBD1. The J call may be wrong; the DNA end is better matched by TRBJ2-7. The CDR3 loop spans 17 amino acids. The germline CDR1 and CDR2 sequences are MGHDK and SYGVNS. The CDR3 is CASSEWDRGLDPYEQYF. For the CDR3, the DNA is TGTGCCAGCAGTGAATGGGACAGGGGGCTGGATCCCTACGAGCAGTACTTC.

The chain combines TRBV5-5 with TRBJ2-3, with D maybe TRBD2 (6 bases). The V and J ends lost 3 bases and 0 bases respectively, with 26 bases between them. This CDR3 region has 20 residues. Germline-derived CDR1 and CDR2 are SGHKS and YYEKEE (reference sequence). DNA for the CDR3: TGTGCCAGCAGCTGGGAGTTGGGCCTTATCGGGAGTAGGAGCACAGATACGCAGTATTTT. This translates into CASSWELGLIGSRSTDTQYF.

This clonotype showed up just a few times. CDR3 bases: TGTGCCAGCAGCCCACCCCGGGCCACAGATACGCAGTATTTT. The encoded protein is CASSPPRATDTQYF. The chain carries TRBV27 and TRBJ2-3, with unresolved D. Looked up from germline, CDR1 is MNHEY and CDR2 is SMNVEV (reference sequence). The CDR3 has 14 residues. Trimming took off 6 bases at V and 2 bases at J, with 12 bases between the two ends.

The chain couples TRBV5-1 to TRBJ2-7; D is undetermined. CDR3 length: 9 amino acids. Germline values: CDR1 SGHRS, CDR2 YFSETQ. Trimming shortened V by 9 bases and J by 12 bases, and 13 bases separated the two germline ends. The CDR3: CANRPVWYF. The CDR3 nucleotides read TGCGCCAACAGACCTGTTTGGTACTTC.

The chain carries TRBV6-5 and TRBJ2-3; a weak D match, TRBD2 (6 bases). V was cut by 5 bases and J by 2 bases, with 17 bases left in between. The CDR3 spans 16 residues. Germline V gene data show CDR1 as MNHEY and CDR2 as SVGAGI. The CDR3 region is CASSNTGGGDTDTQYF. The CDR3 DNA is TGTGCCAGCAGTAACACCGGTGGCGGGGACACAGATACGCAGTATTTT.

The chain is built from TRBV7-8 and TRBJ1-1; D perhaps matches TRBD1 (5 bases). The length of the CDR3 is 13 residues. V lost 8 bases and J lost 2, with 12 bases in between. Germline V gene lookup returns CDR1 SGHVS and CDR2 FQNEAQ. CDR3 in amino acids: CASEGTANTEAFF. The CDR3 nucleotides read TGTGCCAGCGAAGGGACGGCAAACACTGAAGCTTTCTTT.